This is a list of T cell receptor beta chains from one sample in a study of a mutant IDH1 vaccine in newly diagnosed glioma. These receptors' antigens are unknown. The assay was immunoSEQ multiplex PCR, and TCRdb's table has in-frame clones only and misses some. The sample contains 88,000 or so clones, approximately 85% of which appear only once. This specimen consisted of PBMCs, obtained from a glioma patient whose treatment included an IDH1 peptide vaccine. The receptors derive from a man aged 25 to 40 with glioma. Some clones in this sample may be carry-over from other donors' samples. Both conserved end residues are part of each CDR3. A D gene is named only where the DNA matches it firmly. Clone size is not always given. Where it is, it says once, few, many or a class for expanded clones.

d_gene: .; abundance: .; j_gene: TRBJ1-4; v_gene: TRBV21-1; CDR3aa: CASSKGGINEKLFF; CDR3nt: TGTGCCAGCAGCAAAGGGGGAATTAATGAAAAACTGTTTTTT
d_gene: TRBD1; abundance: .; j_gene: TRBJ1-5; v_gene: TRBV27; CDR3aa: CASSYAGGQNQPQHF; CDR3nt: TGTGCCAGCAGTTACGCAGGGGGCCAGAATCAGCCCCAGCATTTT
d_gene: .; abundance: .; j_gene: TRBJ2-1; v_gene: TRBV6-5; CDR3aa: CASSYTSNNEQFF; CDR3nt: TGTGCCAGCAGTTATACGTCAAACAATGAGCAGTTCTTC
d_gene: TRBD1; abundance: .; j_gene: TRBJ1-2; v_gene: TRBV15; CDR3aa: CATAIEPDRVRHGYTF; CDR3nt: TGTGCCACCGCTATAGAACCGGACAGGGTAAGGCATGGCTACACCTTC
d_gene: TRBD2; abundance: .; j_gene: TRBJ2-7; v_gene: TRBV7-9; CDR3aa: CASSLGGREQYF; CDR3nt: TGTGCCAGCAGCTTAGGCGGGAGGGAGCAGTACTTC
d_gene: .; abundance: .; j_gene: TRBJ1-4; v_gene: TRBV10-3; CDR3aa: CAISEDSEKLFF; CDR3nt: TGTGCCATCAGTGAGGACAGTGAAAAACTGTTTTTT
d_gene: .; abundance: .; j_gene: TRBJ2-1; v_gene: TRBV18; CDR3aa: CASSPPSYSGTTYNEQFF; CDR3nt: TGTGCCAGCTCACCACCTTCATATAGCGGTACTACCTACAATGAGCAGTTCTTC
d_gene: .; abundance: few; j_gene: TRBJ1-5; v_gene: TRBV2; CDR3aa: CASGDVAQPQHF; CDR3nt: TGTGCCAGTGGGGACGTGGCCCAGCCCCAGCATTTT
d_gene: .; abundance: .; j_gene: TRBJ1-1; v_gene: TRBV6-1; CDR3aa: CASRGGTEAFF; CDR3nt: TGTGCCAGCAGGGGCGGGACAGAAGCTTTCTTT
d_gene: .; abundance: few; j_gene: TRBJ1-2; v_gene: TRBV27; CDR3aa: CASSPRQITNYGYTF; CDR3nt: TGTGCCAGCAGTCCCCGACAGATAACGAACTATGGCTACACCTTC
d_gene: .; abundance: .; j_gene: TRBJ2-1; v_gene: TRBV20-1; CDR3aa: CSANRYEQFF; CDR3nt: TGCAGTGCTAATCGCTATGAGCAGTTCTTC
d_gene: TRBD2; abundance: once; j_gene: TRBJ2-7; v_gene: TRBV5-4; CDR3aa: CASSYGTSGSREQYF; CDR3nt: TGTGCCAGCAGCTACGGGACTAGCGGGAGTAGGGAGCAGTACTTC